A single sample is the source of the 14 T cell receptor beta chains below, sequenced in a study of T cell repertoires in cytomegalovirus infection. Antigens of these TCRs are unknown. In TCRdb, the reads were re-called with MiXCR into one record per CDR3 protein. The sample has approximately 120,000 distinct CDR3 sequences, around 28% seen once. Sequencing was performed on CD8+ T cells from cultured PBMCs, taken from culture after CMV antigen stimulation. The receptors here all came from a human donor in good health (CMV status not recorded). Some clones in this sample may be carry-over from other donors' samples.

The rearrangement joins TRBV2 to TRBJ2-2, with D perhaps assigned TRBD1 or TRBD2 (5 bases each). Per the germline V gene, CDR1 is SNHLY and CDR2 is FYNNEI. The CDR3 is 15 amino acids. V shed 2 bases and J shed 4 bases, with 11 bases lying between them. The CDR3 loop reads CASSERGPSTGELFF. Here the CDR3 DNA reads TGTGCCAGCAGTGAACGGGGACCAAGCACCGGGGAGCTGTTTTTT.

In its sample, this clonotype was seen a few times. J is TRBJ1-2 and V is TRBV15; D is uncertain. CDR3 length equals 15 residues. Between the trimmed V and J ends, which lost 2 bases and 4 bases, there was a span of 14 bases. The V gene's germline CDR1 is LNHNV and CDR2 YYDKDF (reference sequence). CDR3 amino acids: CATSRPAPAFYGYTF. The CDR3 nucleotides are TGTGCCACCAGCAGACCCGCCCCAGCCTTCTATGGCTACACCTTC.

This clonotype was counted at least ten times. V is TRBV12-3 or TRBV12-4 and J is TRBJ2-2; D is unresolved. V was pared by 10 bases and J by 2 bases, with 14 bases between. The CDR3 consists of 14 residues. CDR3: CATSPGTNTGELFF. The CDR3 coding sequence is TGTGCCACTTCGCCCGGTACAAACACCGGGGAGCTGTTTTTT.

A few counts support this clonotype. The rearrangement uses TRBV19 and TRBJ1-5; D is possibly TRBD1 (5 bases). Between the trimmed V and J ends, which lost 5 bases and 2 bases, there was a span of 16 bases. CDR1 and CDR2 (germline): LNHDA, SQIVND (reference sequence). CDR3 length: 16 amino acids. The CDR3 reads CASSPWEGRGNQPQHF. The CDR3 nucleotides are TGTGCCAGTAGTCCCTGGGAGGGACGGGGCAATCAGCCCCAGCATTTT.

CDR3 sequence: CASSSPGTPALYGYTF. DNA of the CDR3: TGTGCCAGCAGCTCGCCCGGGACACCCGCCCTCTATGGCTACACCTTC. The chain employs TRBV7-9 and TRBJ1-2; maybe TRBD1 (6 bases). The CDR3 loop spans 16 amino acids. Germline CDR1 is SEHNR and CDR2 is FQNEAQ (reference sequence). V was clipped by 4 bases and J by 4 bases, with 19 bases between them.

V is TRBV15 and J is TRBJ2-5; D perhaps matches TRBD2 (6 bases). Germline V gene lookup returns CDR1 LNHNV and CDR2 YYDKDF (reference sequence). The CDR3 spans 14 residues. Trimming left V 1 base short and J 5 bases short, with 11 bases between. CDR3 bases: TGTGCCACCAGCAGAGGATTGGGGGGTGAGACCCAGTACTTC. It encodes CATSRGLGGETQYF.

A few counts support this clonotype. The J gene is TRBJ1-1, the V gene TRBV12-3 or TRBV12-4; D not certain. The CDR3 loop spans 12 amino acids. Between the trimmed V and J ends, which lost 3 bases and 9 bases, there was a span of 11 bases. The chain's CDR3 is CASSFTGEQAFF. The CDR3 DNA sequence: TGTGCCAGCAGTTTCACGGGAGAACAAGCTTTCTTT.

The genes are TRBV7-3 and TRBJ2-5, with 7 bases matching TRBD1. Germline V gene lookup returns CDR1 SGHTA and CDR2 FQGTGA. The CDR3 contains 18 residues. Trimming cost V 4 bases and J 3 bases; bases outside gene matches: 17. CDR3 DNA sequence: TGTGCCAGCAGCTCCACAGGGGTAGGTTCGTGGAAGGAAGAGACCCAGTACTTC. Protein: CASSSTGVGSWKEETQYF.

This clonotype has more than one count but fewer than ten. V is TRBV7-4 and J is TRBJ2-5; TRBD2 agrees at 8 bases. Germline assignment: CDR1 SGHVT and CDR2 SQSDAQ. The V gene end was trimmed by 5 bases and the J gene end by 4 bases; junction bases not matched to a gene: 9. The CDR3 totals 15 residues. The CDR3 region has the DNA TGTGCCAGCAGCGAGCGGGGGCCCCGAGGAGAGACCCAGTACTTC. Translating it yields CASSERGPRGETQYF. Supplemented by reference TRBV7-4 and TRBJ2-5, the full variable domain reads GAGVSQSPRYKVAKRGRDVALRCDSISGHVTLYWYRQTLGQGSEVLTYSQSDAQRDKSGRPSGRFSAERPERSVSTLKIQRTEQGDSAVYLCASSERGPRGETQYFGPGTRLLVL.

The chain recombines TRBV13 with TRBJ2-7; the D gene is possibly TRBD1 (5 bases). CDR1 PRHDT and CDR2 FYEKMQ come from the germline V gene (reference sequence). The CDR3 extends over 14 amino acids. Trimming pared 5 bases from V and 7 bases from J, leaving 18 bases between. This chain's CDR3 is CASSPTASSGEQYF. In DNA form, the CDR3 reads TGTGCCAGCAGCCCGACAGCCTCCTCGGGTGAGCAGTACTTC.

This clonotype has a handful of counts. The chain couples TRBV6-1 to TRBJ1-2; tentative D call: TRBD1 (5 bases). Trimming took 5 bases from V and 7 from J, leaving 14 bases between them. CDR1 is MNHNS, CDR2 SASEGT, per germline. CDR3 size: 13 residues. The CDR3 is CASSYMGVSGYTF. The CDR3 nucleotides are TGTGCCAGCAGTTATATGGGGGTTAGTGGCTACACCTTC.

This clonotype was counted ten times or more. V usage is TRBV12-3 or TRBV12-4 and J usage is TRBJ2-7; a possible D gene is TRBD1 (5 bases). There are 13 residues in the CDR3. V lost 2 bases and J 2 bases, leaving 7 bases between the germline ends. The DNA of the CDR3 is TGTGCCAGCAGTTTAAAGGGGCCCTACGAGCAGTACTTC. Translation: CASSLKGPYEQYF.

On this clonotype itself: Without the conserved terminal phenylalanine or tryptophan, this CDR3 likely stems from a read error. This chain joins TRBV19 and TRBJ1-5; D may be TRBD1 (5 bases). CDR3 size: 16 residues. CDR1 is LNHDA, CDR2 SQIVND, per germline (reference sequence). The CDR3 region is CVSSIEGGVGNQPQHS. CDR3 sequence (DNA): TGTGTCAGTAGTATAGAGGGAGGGGTTGGCAATCAGCCCCAGCATTCT.

The chain employs TRBV7-9 and TRBJ1-1; D may be TRBD1 (5 bases). Germline V gene data show CDR1 as SEHNR and CDR2 as FQNEAQ (reference sequence). This CDR3 comprises 13 residues. Between the trimmed V and J ends, which lost 6 bases and 1 base, there was a span of 9 bases. This CDR3 reads CASRPRGNTEAFF. The CDR3 DNA reads as TGTGCCAGCAGGCCGAGGGGGAACACTGAAGCTTTCTTT.